Many counts were recorded for the clone carrying this TCR beta chain. Its antigen is as yet unknown. A patient was excluded if there was uncontrolled infection, other autoimmune disease, pregnancy or lactation. These data are taken from a study of T cells in Graves' hyperthyroidism and ophthalmopathy. Study conclusions and caveats: Through a model of 13 V-J features, ophthalmopathy was separated from stable hyperthyroidism. In blood, most of the thyroid clonotypes expanded above 0.001 were also present.

V was clipped by 7 bases and J by 5 bases; unmatched bases: 7. This CDR3 is 13 amino acids long. RNA transcripts gave rise to amplified TCR beta CDR3 regions. HTBI primers were employed in a first-round RT-PCR of the TCR CDR3. In TCRdb, the multiplex PCR reads were re-called with MiXCR into one record per CDR3 protein. The table records around 610,000 distinct CDR3 sequences, about 15% of them present only once. This clonotype was sampled from a woman in her thirties or forties with Graves' ophthalmopathy. The chain carries TRBV12-3 or TRBV12-4 and TRBJ1-2; the match to TRBD1 covers 7 bases. Source material: blood. The CDR3 sequence is CASTDREGYGYTF. DNA of the CDR3: TGTGCCAGCACCGACAGGGAGGGTTATGGCTACACCTTC.